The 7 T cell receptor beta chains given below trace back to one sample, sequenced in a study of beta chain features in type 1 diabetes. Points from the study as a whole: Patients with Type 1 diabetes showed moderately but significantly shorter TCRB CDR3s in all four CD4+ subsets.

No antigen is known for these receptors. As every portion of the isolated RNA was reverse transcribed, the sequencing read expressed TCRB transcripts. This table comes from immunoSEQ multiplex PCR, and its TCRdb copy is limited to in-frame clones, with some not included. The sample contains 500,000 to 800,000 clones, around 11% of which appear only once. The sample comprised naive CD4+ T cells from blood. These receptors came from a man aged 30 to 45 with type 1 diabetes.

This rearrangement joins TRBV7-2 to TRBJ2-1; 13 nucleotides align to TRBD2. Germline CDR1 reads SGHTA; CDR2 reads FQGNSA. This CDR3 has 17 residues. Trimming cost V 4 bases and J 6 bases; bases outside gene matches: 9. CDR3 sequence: CASSYSVGLAGFNEQFF. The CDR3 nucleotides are TGTGCCAGCAGCTATTCCGTGGGACTAGCGGGATTCAATGAGCAGTTCTTC. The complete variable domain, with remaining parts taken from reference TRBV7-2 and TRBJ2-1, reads GAGVSQSPSNKVTEKGKDVELRCDPISGHTALYWYRQSLGQGLEFLIYFQGNSAPDKSGLPSDRFSAERTGGSVSTLTIQRTQQEDSAVYLCASSYSVGLAGFNEQFFGPGTRLTVL.

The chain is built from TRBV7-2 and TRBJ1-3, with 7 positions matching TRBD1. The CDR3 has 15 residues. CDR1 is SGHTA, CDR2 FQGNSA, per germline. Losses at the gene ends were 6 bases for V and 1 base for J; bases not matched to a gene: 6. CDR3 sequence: CASRETGWSGNTIYF. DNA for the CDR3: TGTGCCAGCAGGGAGACAGGGTGGTCTGGAAACACCATATATTTT.

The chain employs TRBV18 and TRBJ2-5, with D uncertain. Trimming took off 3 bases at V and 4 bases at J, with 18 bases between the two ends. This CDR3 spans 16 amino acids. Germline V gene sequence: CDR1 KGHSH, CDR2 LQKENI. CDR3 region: CASSPIEDRAGETQYF. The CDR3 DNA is TGTGCCAGCTCACCGATTGAAGACCGGGCCGGAGAGACCCAGTACTTC.

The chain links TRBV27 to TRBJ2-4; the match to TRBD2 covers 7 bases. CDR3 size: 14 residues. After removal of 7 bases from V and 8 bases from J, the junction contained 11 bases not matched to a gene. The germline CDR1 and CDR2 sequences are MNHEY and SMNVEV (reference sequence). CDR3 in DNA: TGTGCCAGCAAGGCGGTACGGGGGAGGGACATTCAGTACTTC. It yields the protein CASKAVRGRDIQYF.

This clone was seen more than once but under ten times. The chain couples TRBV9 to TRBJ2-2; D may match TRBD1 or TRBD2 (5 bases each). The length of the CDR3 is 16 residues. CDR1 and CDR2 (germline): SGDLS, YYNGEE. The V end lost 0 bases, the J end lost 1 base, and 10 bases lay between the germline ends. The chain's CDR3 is CASSVAGTQNTGELFF. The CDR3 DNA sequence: TGTGCCAGCAGCGTAGCAGGGACGCAGAACACCGGGGAGCTGTTTTTT.

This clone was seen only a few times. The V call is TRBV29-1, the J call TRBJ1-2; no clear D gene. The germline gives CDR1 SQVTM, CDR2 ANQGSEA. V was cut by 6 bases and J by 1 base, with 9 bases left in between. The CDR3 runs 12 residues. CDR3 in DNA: TGCAGCGTAAGGACCCGTAACTATGGCTACACCTTC. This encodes CSVRTRNYGYTF. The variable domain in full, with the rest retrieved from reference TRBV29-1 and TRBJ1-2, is SAVISQKPSRDICQRGTSLTIQCQVDSQVTMMFWYRQQPGQSLTLIATANQGSEATYESGFVIDKFPISRPNLTFSTLTVSNMSPEDSSIYLCSVRTRNYGYTFGSGTRLTVV.

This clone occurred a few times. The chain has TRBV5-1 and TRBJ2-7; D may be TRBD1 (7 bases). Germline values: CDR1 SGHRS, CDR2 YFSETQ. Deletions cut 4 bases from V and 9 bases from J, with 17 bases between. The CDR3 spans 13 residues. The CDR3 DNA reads TGCGCCAGCAGCGGGGAGGACAGGACGAGGCAGTACTTC. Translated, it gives CASSGEDRTRQYF.